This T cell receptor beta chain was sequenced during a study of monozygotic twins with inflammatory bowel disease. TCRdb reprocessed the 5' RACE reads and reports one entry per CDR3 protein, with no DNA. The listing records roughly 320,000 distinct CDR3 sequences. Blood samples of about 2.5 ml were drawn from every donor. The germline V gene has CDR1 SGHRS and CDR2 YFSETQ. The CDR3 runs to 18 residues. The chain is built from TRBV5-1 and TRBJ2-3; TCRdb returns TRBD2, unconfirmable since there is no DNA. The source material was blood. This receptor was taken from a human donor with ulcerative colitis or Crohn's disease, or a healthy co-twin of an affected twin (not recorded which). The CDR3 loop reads CASTLGLLAGGSTDTQYF. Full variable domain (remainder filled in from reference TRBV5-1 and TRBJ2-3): KAGVTQTPRYLIKTRGQQVTLSCSPISGHRSVSWYQQTPGQGLQFLFEYFSETQRNKGNFPGRFSGRQFSNSRSEMNVSTLELGDSALYLCASTLGLLAGGSTDTQYFGPGTRLTVL.